The next 11 T cell receptor beta chains were all read from a single sample in a study of molecular identifiers for immune sequencing clone quantification. TCRdb re-called the PCR reads through MiXCR, storing one row per CDR3 protein. In the table there are 300,000 to 400,000 distinct CDR3 sequences, about a fifth of which are singletons. The sequenced sample consisted of naive CD8+ T cells from blood, with Jurkat cell RNA spiked in. Subset: FACS-sorted CD8+CD4-CCR7+CD45RA+ naive T cells. The source of these receptors is a human donor in good health. Some libraries in this study had Jurkat cell RNA spiked in.

Comments on this clonotype: This may be a read error: a much more frequent sequence differs by one nucleotide. The V and J genes are TRBV30 and TRBJ1-3; 7 bases are a match to TRBD1. This CDR3 has 13 amino acids. Germline values: CDR1 GTSNPN, CDR2 SVGIG (reference sequence). CDR3 in DNA: TGTGCCTGGACAGGGGGGCAAGGAAACACCACATATTTT. It yields the protein CAWTGGQGNTTYF.

This clonotype has a count of ten or more. This chain uses TRBV7-6 with TRBJ2-7; 11 nucleotides agree with TRBD1. Germline loops: CDR1 SGHVS, CDR2 FNYEAQ. The CDR3 sequence is 16 residues long. V gave up 3 bases and J gave up 6 bases; unmatched junction bases: 10. The CDR3 is CASSLVGRDRGAEQYF. The CDR3 DNA reads TGTGCCAGCAGCTTGGTCGGGAGGGACAGGGGGGCCGAGCAGTACTTC. Full variable domain (outside the CDR3, taken from reference TRBV7-6 and TRBJ2-7): GAGVSQSPRYKVTKRGQDVALRCDPISGHVSLYWYRQALGQGPEFLTYFNYEAQQDKSGLPNDRFSAERPEGSISTLTIQRTEQRDSAMYRCASSLVGRDRGAEQYFGPGTRLTVT.

Comments on this clonotype: Given a much more abundant clone one base away, this may be a read error. This chain uses TRBV6-5 with TRBJ2-3, with TRBD2 as a possible D gene (6 bases). This CDR3 spans 14 amino acids. Per germline, CDR1 MNHEY and CDR2 SVGAGI. The V gene lost 4 bases and the J gene lost 6 bases, with 14 bases spanning the gap. Written as DNA, the CDR3 is TGTGCCAGCAGTTGCTTCTTGGAGGGTGATACGCAGTATTTT. Residues: CASSCFLEGDTQYF.

This clonotype was seen many times. V usage is TRBV7-9 and J usage is TRBJ2-4; D possibly corresponds to TRBD1 (6 bases). The CDR3 extends over 14 amino acids. Germline values: CDR1 SEHNR, CDR2 FQNEAQ (reference sequence). The V and J ends lost 5 bases and 3 bases respectively, with 11 bases between them. The CDR3 DNA reads TGTGCCAGCAGCGCAAGGGACAACAAAAACATTCAGTACTTC. The encoded protein is CASSARDNKNIQYF.

As concerns this clonotype: A much larger clone lies one base from this, so it may be a read error. The rearrangement uses TRBV6-2 or TRBV6-3 and TRBJ2-7, with 7 bases that match TRBD2. CDR1 and CDR2 (germline): MNHEY, SVGEGT. The CDR3 has 14 amino acids. V shed 2 bases and J 5 bases; nucleotides not matched to a gene: 6. In nucleotides, the CDR3 is TGTGCCAGCAGTTACGGCGGGAGTTACGACGAGCAGTACTTC. Amino acid sequence: CASSYGGSYDEQYF.

The chain combines TRBV14 with TRBJ2-1; D possibly corresponds to TRBD2 (5 bases). Trimming stripped 1 base from V and 9 bases from J, with 7 bases between. Per germline, CDR1 SGHDN and CDR2 FVKESK. This CDR3 has 12 residues. CDR3 protein: CASSQAAVEQFF. The CDR3 DNA reads as TGTGCCAGCAGCCAAGCAGCGGTTGAGCAGTTCTTC.

To note about this clonotype: Just one base apart from a much larger clone, this may be a read error. The CDR3 reads CSVAMGLADEQYF. The DNA for the CDR3 is TGCAGTGTTGCAATGGGTCTAGCAGACGAGCAGTACTTC. This chain links TRBV20-1 with TRBJ2-7; the D gene is possibly TRBD2 (5 bases). CDR3 length: 13 amino acids. The V gene lost 7 bases and the J gene lost 5 bases, with 18 bases spanning the gap. Germline V lookup: CDR1 DFQATT, CDR2 SNEGSKA (reference sequence).

This clonotype was counted ten times or more. The rearrangement uses TRBV25-1 and TRBJ2-7, with a weak D call TRBD1 (5 bases). The CDR3 spans 13 residues. In germline, CDR1 is MGHDK, CDR2 SYGVNS. V dropped 3 bases and J dropped 5 bases, with 11 bases sitting between them. This CDR3 is CASSDPRRDEQYF. As DNA, the CDR3 is TGTGCCAGCAGTGACCCACGCAGGGACGAGCAGTACTTC.

This clonotype was seen only a few times. The V and J genes are TRBV7-2 and TRBJ2-3; 15 nucleotides line up with TRBD2. The CDR3 runs to 19 residues. V lost 4 bases to trimming and J lost 4 bases; unmatched junction nucleotides: 12. CDR1 is SGHTA and CDR2 is FQGNSA in the germline V gene. The CDR3 DNA is TGTGCCAGCAGCTCCACGTGGACTAGCGGGAGGGCCAGGGCAGATACGCAGTATTTT. Translated, it gives CASSSTWTSGRARADTQYF.

For this clonotype: Possible read error: a much larger clone is one base away. For the CDR3, the DNA is TGTGCCAGCAGCGTTTCGGGGGGAATGAACACTCAAGCTTTCTTT. This codes for CASSVSGGMNTQAFF. This rearrangement joins TRBV9 to TRBJ1-1; TRBD1 is a possible D gene (5 bases). CDR3 size: 15 residues. Per the germline V gene, CDR1 is SGDLS and CDR2 is YYNGEE.

The sample holds many counts of this clonotype. V is TRBV28 and J is TRBJ1-4; D is perhaps TRBD1 (6 bases). V was trimmed by 5 bases and J by 2 bases, leaving 12 bases between them. From germline, CDR1 is MDHEN and CDR2 SYDVKM. This CDR3 region has 15 residues. CDR3 amino acids: CASSRDRLTNEKLFF. Here the CDR3 DNA reads TGTGCCAGCAGTCGCGACAGGCTCACTAATGAAAAACTGTTTTTT.